This TCR beta chain came from a study of cytomegalovirus exposure and HLA in healthy donors. Points from the study as a whole: Later analysis demonstrated an association between a missense DCLRE1C variant and TCR beta V- and J-gene trimming. About 87% or about 30% of the time was how often most TCR beta V segments were productive, according to an earlier analysis. When the data were analyzed later, several of the most significant clusters appeared to be linked to common viral pathogens.

J gave up 2 bases and V 4 bases, and 6 bases lay outside the gene matches. The CDR3 contains 15 residues. Looked up from germline, CDR1 is SGHRS and CDR2 is YFSETQ. This clone was seen more than once but under ten times. Its antigen is not identified. PCR amplification relied on 60 Vbeta primers (plus 13 Jbeta primers). This table comes from immunoSEQ multiplex PCR, and its TCRdb copy is limited to in-frame clones, with some not included. The table shows roughly 230,000 clones, with 85% to 95% occurring only once. The chain employs TRBV5-1 and TRBJ2-7; 10 bases are shared with TRBD1. The clonotype originates from a girl aged 2 to 10 in good health and CMV-seronegative. The sample consisted of PBMCs. The CDR3 region is CASSTAGQGTYEQYF. In DNA, the CDR3 is TGCGCCAGCAGCACAGCGGGACAGGGGACCTACGAGCAGTACTTC.